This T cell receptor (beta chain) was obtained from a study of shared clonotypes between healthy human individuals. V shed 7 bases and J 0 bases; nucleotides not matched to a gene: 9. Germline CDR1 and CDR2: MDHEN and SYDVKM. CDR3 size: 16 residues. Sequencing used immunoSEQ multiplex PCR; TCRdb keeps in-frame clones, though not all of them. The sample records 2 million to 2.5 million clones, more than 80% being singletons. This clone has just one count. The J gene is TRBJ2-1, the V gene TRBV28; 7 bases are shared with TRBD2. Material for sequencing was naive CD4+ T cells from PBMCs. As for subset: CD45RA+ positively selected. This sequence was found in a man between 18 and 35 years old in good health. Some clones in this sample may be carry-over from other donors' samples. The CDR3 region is CASTLGGESSYNEQFF. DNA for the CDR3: TGTGCCAGCACCCTGGGGGGGGAGAGCTCCTACAATGAGCAGTTCTTC.